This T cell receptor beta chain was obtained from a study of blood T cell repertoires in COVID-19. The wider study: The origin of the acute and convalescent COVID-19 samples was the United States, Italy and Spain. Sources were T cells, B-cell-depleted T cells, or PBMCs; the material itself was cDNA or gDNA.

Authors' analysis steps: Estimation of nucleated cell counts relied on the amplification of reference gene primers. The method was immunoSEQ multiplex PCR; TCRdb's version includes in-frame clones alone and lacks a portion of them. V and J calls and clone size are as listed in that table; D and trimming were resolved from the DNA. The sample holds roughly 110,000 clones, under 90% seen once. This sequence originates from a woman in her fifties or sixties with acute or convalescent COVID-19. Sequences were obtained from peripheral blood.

The CDR3 coding sequence is TGTGCCAGCAGCCAAGCGCATTGGACATTGTACAATGAGCAGTTCTTC. Translating gives CASSQAHWTLYNEQFF. This chain connects TRBV14 to TRBJ2-1, with D perhaps TRBD1 (5 bases). V lost 1 base and J lost 4, with 14 bases in between. CDR3 size: 16 residues. CDR1 is SGHDN, CDR2 FVKESK, per germline.